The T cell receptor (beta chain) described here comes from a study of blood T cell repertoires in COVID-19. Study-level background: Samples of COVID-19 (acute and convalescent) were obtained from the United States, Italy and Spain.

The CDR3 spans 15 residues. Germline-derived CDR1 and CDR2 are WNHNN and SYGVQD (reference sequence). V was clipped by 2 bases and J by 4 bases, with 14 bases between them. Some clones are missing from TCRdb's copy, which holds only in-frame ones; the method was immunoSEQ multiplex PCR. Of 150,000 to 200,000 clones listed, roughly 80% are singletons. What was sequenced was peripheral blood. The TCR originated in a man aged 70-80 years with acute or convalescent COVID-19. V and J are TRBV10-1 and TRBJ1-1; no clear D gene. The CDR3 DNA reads TGCGCCAGCAGTGAGGTGTTAGGAGGAGGCACTGAAGCTTTCTTT. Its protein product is CASSEVLGGGTEAFF.